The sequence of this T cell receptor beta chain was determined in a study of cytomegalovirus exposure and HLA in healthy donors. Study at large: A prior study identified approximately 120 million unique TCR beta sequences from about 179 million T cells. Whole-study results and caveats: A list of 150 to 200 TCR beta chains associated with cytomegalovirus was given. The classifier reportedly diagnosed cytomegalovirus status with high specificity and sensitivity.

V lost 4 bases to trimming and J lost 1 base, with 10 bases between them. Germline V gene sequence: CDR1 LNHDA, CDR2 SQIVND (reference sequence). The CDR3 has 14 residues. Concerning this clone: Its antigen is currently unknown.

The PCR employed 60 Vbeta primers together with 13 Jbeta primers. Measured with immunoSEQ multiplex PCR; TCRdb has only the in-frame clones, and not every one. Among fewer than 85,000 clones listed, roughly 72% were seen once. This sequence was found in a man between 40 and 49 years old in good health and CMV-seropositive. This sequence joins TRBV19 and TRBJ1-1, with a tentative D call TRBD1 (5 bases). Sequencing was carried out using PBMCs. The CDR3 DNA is TGTGCCAGTAGTACGACAGTCACGAACACTGAAGCTTTCTTT. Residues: CASSTTVTNTEAFF.